The sequence of this T cell receptor (beta chain) was determined in a study of human T cells and chemical hapten exposure. Study-wide results and caveats: Significantly greater numbers of large CDR3 similarity clusters came from expanded TCRs than from controls.

V lost 7 bases to trimming and J lost 5 bases; unmatched junction nucleotides: 20. The CDR3 has 19 amino acids. Notes on this clonotype: Its specificity is not known.

Specified time point: patch test 3, about 24 weeks after DPC sensitization. Treatment: therapeutic diphenylcyclopropenone sensitization with weekly scalp DPC. Alopecia patients, 18 to 70 years old and DPC-suitable, served as donors. TCRdb ran MiXCR on the RACE reads and lists one entry per CDR3 protein. The sample records 210,000 or so distinct CDR3 sequences, 20% to 25% being singletons. This receptor was identified in a woman aged 40 to 50 with alopecia areata. Some clones in this sample may be carry-over from other donors' samples. Sequenced here: whole blood, sampled in connection with sensitization to the hapten diphenylcyclopropenone (DPC). The rearrangement uses TRBV12-3 or TRBV12-4 and TRBJ2-3, with TRBD2 matching 11 bases. CDR3 in amino acids: CASTTGLAAAAGAEDTQYF. In nucleotides, the CDR3 is TGTGCCAGCACCACGGGACTAGCGGCTGCTGCGGGGGCCGAAGATACGCAGTATTTT.